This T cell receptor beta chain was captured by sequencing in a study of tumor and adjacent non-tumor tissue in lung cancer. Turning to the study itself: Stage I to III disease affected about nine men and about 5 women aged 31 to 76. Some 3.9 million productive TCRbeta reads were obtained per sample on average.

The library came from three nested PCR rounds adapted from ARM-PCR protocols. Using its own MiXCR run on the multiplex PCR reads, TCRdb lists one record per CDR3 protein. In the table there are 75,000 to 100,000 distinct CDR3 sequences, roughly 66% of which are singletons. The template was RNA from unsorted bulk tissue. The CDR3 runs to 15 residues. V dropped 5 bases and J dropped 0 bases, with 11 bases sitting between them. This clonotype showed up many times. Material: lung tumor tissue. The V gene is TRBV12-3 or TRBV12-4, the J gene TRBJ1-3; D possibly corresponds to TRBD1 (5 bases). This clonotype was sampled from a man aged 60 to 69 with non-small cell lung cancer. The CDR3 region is CASSGWGSSGNTIYF. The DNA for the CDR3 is TGTGCCAGCAGTGGGTGGGGGAGCTCTGGAAACACCATATATTTT.